This passage covers 4 T cell receptor beta chains from one sample sequenced in a study of shared clonotypes between healthy human individuals. Assay: immunoSEQ multiplex PCR; the TCRdb copy retains only in-frame clones and omits some. The repertoire holds 700,000 to 950,000 clones, with 96% as singletons. Naive CD8 cells lacked CD45RO, underwent positive selection for CCR7 and left out terminally differentiated effector memory CD45RA+ cells. Sequencing was performed on naive CD8+ T cells sorted from blood. The receptors here all came from a man aged 25 to 40 in good health.

The rearrangement joins TRBV5-4 to TRBJ2-1, with no clear D. The CDR3 loop spans 15 amino acids. Germline V gene data show CDR1 as SGHNT and CDR2 as YYREEE (reference sequence). The germline V and J ends were trimmed by 4 bases and 5 bases, with 16 bases remaining between them. CDR3 in DNA: TGTGCCAGCAGCCTTGGGCTACCGGTAAACAATGAGCAGTTCTTC. It yields the protein CASSLGLPVNNEQFF.

The chain combines TRBV13 with TRBJ2-1; tentatively, D is TRBD2 (6 bases). In germline, CDR1 is PRHDT, CDR2 FYEKMQ (reference sequence). The CDR3 runs to 13 residues. Trimming removed 11 bases at V and 8 bases at J, with 19 bases between. CDR3 in amino acids: CAGKLAEEYEQFF. CDR3 coding DNA: TGTGCCGGCAAACTAGCAGAAGAATATGAGCAGTTCTTC.

Details on this clone: Other DNA sequences of this sample code for an identical CDR3. This chain uses TRBV27 with TRBJ2-7, with D unresolved. The CDR3 has 14 amino acids. V was clipped by 0 bases and J by 2 bases, with 8 bases between them. Germline-derived CDR1 and CDR2 are MNHEY and SMNVEV (reference sequence). CDR3 sequence: CASSLSTGTYEQYF. The CDR3 DNA sequence: TGTGCCAGCAGTTTATCGACCGGTACCTACGAGCAGTACTTC.

The V gene is TRBV10-2, the J gene TRBJ2-7; the match to TRBD2 covers 12 bases. The germline V gene encodes CDR1 WSHSY and CDR2 SAAADI. The CDR3 extends over 16 amino acids. The ends lost 0 bases at V and 5 bases at J; junction bases unmatched: 5. The CDR3 sequence is CASSESRGLAGNEQYF. Here the CDR3 DNA reads TGCGCCAGCAGTGAGTCGAGAGGACTAGCGGGAAACGAGCAGTACTTC.